This TCR beta chain was obtained from a study of cytomegalovirus exposure and HLA in healthy donors. Study at large: Out of 150 million to 200 million T cells, an earlier analysis found around 120 million unique TCR beta sequences in total. Within an early data release were 80 million to 90 million unique TCRs drawn from HLA-typed donors.

This clone was observed a single time. Vbeta (60) and Jbeta (13) primers were used in the PCR. Clones were sequenced by immunoSEQ multiplex PCR, and TCRdb holds only the in-frame ones, with some missing. This sample yields approximately 150,000 clones, of which about four fifths are seen a single time; almost 7% belongs to the top ten. The sequence was collected from a man in his thirties or forties in good health and CMV-seropositive. The sequenced material came from PBMCs.

CDR3 nucleotides: TGTGCCAGCAGTGAAGTCAACAGATATAGCAATCAGCCCCAGCATTTT. It translates to CASSEVNRYSNQPQHF. The chain carries TRBV2 and TRBJ1-5; D gene uncertain. Germline-derived CDR1 and CDR2 are SNHLY and FYNNEI. This CDR3 is 16 amino acids long. With 1 base removed from V and 0 bases from J, the gap between germline ends came to 10 bases.